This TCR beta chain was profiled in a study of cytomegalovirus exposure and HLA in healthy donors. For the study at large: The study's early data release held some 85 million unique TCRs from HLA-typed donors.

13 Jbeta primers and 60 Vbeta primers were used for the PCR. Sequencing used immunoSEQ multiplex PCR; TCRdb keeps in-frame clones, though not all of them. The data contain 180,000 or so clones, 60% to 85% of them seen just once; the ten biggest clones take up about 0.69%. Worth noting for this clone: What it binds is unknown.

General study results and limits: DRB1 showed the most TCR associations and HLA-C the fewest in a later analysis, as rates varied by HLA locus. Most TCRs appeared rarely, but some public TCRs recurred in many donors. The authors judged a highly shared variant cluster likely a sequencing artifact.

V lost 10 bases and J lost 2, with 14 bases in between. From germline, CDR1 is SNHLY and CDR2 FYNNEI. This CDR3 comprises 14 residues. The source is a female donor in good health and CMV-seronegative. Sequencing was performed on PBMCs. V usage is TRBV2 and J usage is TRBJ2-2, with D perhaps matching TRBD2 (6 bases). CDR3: CATSRLVNTGELFF. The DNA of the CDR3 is TGTGCCACCTCCCGACTAGTAAACACCGGGGAGCTGTTTTTT.